This T cell receptor (beta chain) was identified in a study of T cells in Graves' hyperthyroidism and ophthalmopathy. CDR1 is SGHTA and CDR2 is FQGNSA in the germline V gene. Trimming took off 1 base at V and 2 bases at J, with 6 bases between the two ends. This CDR3 is 13 amino acids long. The source material, RNA transcripts, was used to amplify TCR beta CDR3 regions. When the TCR CDR3 underwent first-round RT-PCR, the HTBI primer set was used. TCRdb recomputed calls from the multiplex PCR reads with MiXCR, one row per CDR3 protein. The table records roughly 550,000 distinct CDR3 sequences, 15% to 20% of them present only once. Of note for this clonotype: The antigen is unknown.

Notes on the study in general: The blood repertoire included most of the expanded thyroid clonotypes above 0.001.

The rearrangement links TRBV7-2 to TRBJ2-7; D not certain. This receptor was identified in a woman in her 30s with Graves' ophthalmopathy. The sequenced sample consisted of blood. The CDR3 region has the DNA TGTACCAGCAGCTTAGGTCAGGCCTACGAGCAGTACTTC. It encodes CTSSLGQAYEQYF.